The present T cell receptor beta chain was sequenced within a study of T cell responses to AZD1222 COVID-19 vaccine. Study findings and constraints: Clonal diversity may have been underestimated in mostly white British donors. Researchers took repertoire samples only after the peak T cell response had come.

In regard to this clone: The antigen is undetermined.

Germline V gene data show CDR1 as ENHRY and CDR2 as SYGVKD. V shed 3 bases and J shed 6 bases, with 12 bases lying between them. The CDR3 sequence is 13 residues long. Some clones are missing from TCRdb's copy, which holds only in-frame ones; the method was immunoSEQ multiplex PCR. This table holds approximately 180,000 clones, approximately 92% found once. This sequence joins TRBV10-3 and TRBJ2-7, with D tentatively TRBD2 (6 bases). The sequences come from peripheral blood, collected on day 0 of AZD1222 vaccination. The receptor was derived from an adult in good health. The CDR3 nucleotides read TGTGCCATCAGTGACTACCACGGGGGCGAGCAGTACGTC. Its translation is CAISDYHGGEQYV.